One and the same sample provided the 26 T cell receptor beta chains below, sequenced in a study of cytomegalovirus exposure and HLA in healthy donors. Primers: 60 Vbeta forward and 13 Jbeta reverse. Here immunoSEQ multiplex PCR was the method, and the copy in TCRdb shows in-frame clones only, minus some. The sample has approximately 170,000 clones, roughly 88% seen once; the top ten hold about 1.2%. The sample comprised PBMCs. All receptors come from a boy younger than 10 in good health and CMV-seronegative.

As DNA, the CDR3 is TGTGCCAGCAGCCAAGATAAGGAACAGGGGGCATCCGGGGAGCTGTTTTTT. Its translation is CASSQDKEQGASGELFF. J is TRBJ2-2 and V is TRBV4-2; 9 bases line up with TRBD1. CDR1 and CDR2 from the germline V gene are LGHNA and YNFKEQ. This CDR3 region has 17 residues. The junction had 8 bases not matched to a gene; V was cut back by 0 bases and J by 6 bases.

V gene TRBV30 combines with J gene TRBJ2-5, with TRBD2 identical over 9 bases. The CDR3 covers 14 residues. V was pared by 4 bases and J by 6 bases, with 9 bases of the junction left unmatched. The germline gives CDR1 GTSNPN, CDR2 SVGIG (reference sequence). The chain's CDR3 is CAWTGSGGRQTQYF. The CDR3 DNA follows: TGTGCCTGGACGGGTAGCGGGGGTCGACAGACCCAGTACTTC. Using reference TRBV30 and TRBJ2-5 for the parts outside the CDR3, the full variable domain is SQTIHQWPATLVQPVGSPLSLECTVEGTSNPNLYWYRQAAGRGLQLLFYSVGIGQISSEVPQNLSASRPQDRQFILSSKKLLLSDSGFYLCAWTGSGGRQTQYFGPGTRLLVL.

This sequence joins TRBV7-2 and TRBJ1-4; 10 nucleotides line up with TRBD1. The V gene end was trimmed by 4 bases and the J gene end by 6 bases; junction bases not matched to a gene: 5. This CDR3 is 15 amino acids long. The germline CDR1 and CDR2 sequences are SGHTA and FQGNSA. CDR3 amino acids: CASSWTGTGDEKLFF. In DNA, the CDR3 is TGTGCCAGCAGCTGGACCGGGACAGGGGATGAAAAACTGTTTTTT.

Comment on this clone: Germline is not matched at one junction end, which may reflect a read error. The chain joins TRBV7-9 to TRBJ1-2, with D tentatively TRBD1 (5 bases). Per the germline V gene, CDR1 is SEHNR and CDR2 is FQNEAQ (reference sequence). The CDR3 loop spans 13 amino acids. The CDR3 nucleotides read TGTTCCAGCAGCCATGGGGGGGACTATGGCTACACCTTC. Amino acids: CSSSHGGDYGYTF.

CDR3 nucleotide sequence: TGCGCCAGCAGCCAAGAGGGGGGACCTATTGAAGCTTTCTTT. Translating gives CASSQEGGPIEAFF. The V call is TRBV4-1, the J call TRBJ1-1, with TRBD1 as a possible D gene (5 bases). CDR1 is MGHRA, CDR2 YSYEKL, per germline. The V and J ends lost 0 bases and 7 bases respectively, with 12 bases between them. This CDR3 has 14 residues.

The table lists this clone with a count of one. This chain links TRBV15 with TRBJ2-2; 9 bases fit TRBD1. This CDR3 spans 15 amino acids. After removal of 2 bases from V and 6 bases from J, the junction contained 4 bases not matched to a gene. The germline V gene encodes CDR1 LNHNV and CDR2 YYDKDF (reference sequence). CDR3 sequence (DNA): TGTGCCACCAGCAGACCCGGGACAGGGTCCGGGGAGCTGTTTTTT. It encodes CATSRPGTGSGELFF. The whole variable domain, remainder taken from reference TRBV15 and TRBJ2-2, is DAMVIQNPRYQVTQFGKPVTLSCSQTLNHNVMYWYQQKSSQAPKLLFHYYDKDFNNEADTPDNFQSRRPNTSFCFLDIRSPGLGDTAMYLCATSRPGTGSGELFFGEGSRLTVL.

This chain connects TRBV5-1 to TRBJ2-2; 9 nucleotides line up with TRBD2. The V gene's germline CDR1 is SGHRS and CDR2 YFSETQ. The CDR3 is 17 residues long. The V segment lost 0 bases and the J segment 5 bases; nucleotides outside the gene matches: 8. The CDR3 region is CASSLGLAGVNTGELFF. Here the CDR3 DNA reads TGCGCCAGCAGCTTGGGTTTAGCGGGAGTAAATACCGGGGAGCTGTTTTTT.

The chain carries TRBV5-8 and TRBJ2-3; tentative D call: TRBD2 (5 bases). Trimming shortened V by 10 bases and J by 1 base, and 22 bases separated the two germline ends. The germline V gene has CDR1 SGHTS and CDR2 YDEGEE. The CDR3 contains 16 residues. CDR3 coding DNA: TGTGCCGCCCCTGATTGGCCGGTCGGGGGCACAGATACGCAGTATTTT. Protein product: CAAPDWPVGGTDTQYF.

This chain uses TRBV6-7 with TRBJ1-2; no definite D call. TRBV6-7 is an ORF, and what it does is uncertain. The CDR3 extends over 16 amino acids. V lost 2 bases to trimming and J lost 0 bases, with 13 bases between them. The CDR3 reads CASSYPLQRPNYGYTF. The CDR3 bases are TGTGCCAGCAGTTACCCCCTACAGAGACCTAACTATGGCTACACCTTC.

The V and J genes are TRBV28 and TRBJ1-2; possible D gene TRBD1, 5 bases. V lost 3 bases and J lost 3, with 11 bases in between. In germline, CDR1 is MDHEN, CDR2 SYDVKM. CDR3 length: 14 residues. CDR3 nucleotide sequence: TGTGCCAGCAGTTTGGCCAGGGAGGACTATGGCTACACCTTC. Translating gives CASSLAREDYGYTF.

The V and J genes are TRBV6-6 and TRBJ2-5; D ambiguous. V lost 8 bases and J lost 7, with 14 bases in between. Germline lookup yields CDR1 MNHNY and CDR2 SVGAGI (reference sequence). The length of the CDR3 is 12 residues. Written as DNA, the CDR3 is TGTGCCAGCCAGGAAATGGTGGGGACCCAGTACTTC. Protein product: CASQEMVGTQYF.

Only a few counts were recorded for this clone. The V call is TRBV2, the J call TRBJ1-2; D unresolved. Germline V CDR1 and CDR2: SNHLY, FYNNEI. The CDR3 spans 14 residues. V dropped 3 bases and J dropped 5 bases, with 13 bases sitting between them. DNA for the CDR3: TGTGCCAGCAGTGACGACTCGATGTCATATGGCTACACCTTC. Translated: CASSDDSMSYGYTF.

This chain joins TRBV30 and TRBJ2-3; 7 bases are shared with TRBD1. V gave up 0 bases and J gave up 2 bases; unmatched junction bases: 5. Germline V gene lookup returns CDR1 GTSNPN and CDR2 SVGIG (reference sequence). This CDR3 is built from 15 residues. CDR3 in DNA: TGTGCCTGGAGTGTCCAAGGGGGCGTCACAGATACGCAGTATTTT. Its protein product is CAWSVQGGVTDTQYF.

V gene TRBV5-1 combines with J gene TRBJ1-4; D is perhaps TRBD1 (6 bases). This CDR3 has 14 residues. Trimming pared 2 bases from V and 6 bases from J, leaving 11 bases between. CDR1 and CDR2 (germline): SGHRS, YFSETQ. The CDR3 region has the DNA TGCGCCAGCAGCTTCGGGACAACCTATGAAAAACTGTTTTTT. Residues: CASSFGTTYEKLFF.

The rearrangement uses TRBV11-2 and TRBJ2-2; weak D call: TRBD2 (6 bases). Germline assignment: CDR1 SGHAT and CDR2 FQNNGV. V lost 5 bases, J lost 3 bases, and 13 bases lay in between. The CDR3 runs to 15 residues. In DNA form, the CDR3 reads TGTGCCAGCAGCCGCGGGACTGGGTACACCGGGGAGCTGTTTTTT. As protein: CASSRGTGYTGELFF.

Concerning this clone itself: At one end the junction does not follow the germline gene, possibly because of a read error. The chain links TRBV19 to TRBJ2-5, with 11 bases matching TRBD2. Looked up from germline, CDR1 is LNHDA and CDR2 is SQIVND (reference sequence). This CDR3 comprises 19 residues. The CDR3 sequence is CASSNVPKGLAGGGETQYF. CDR3 in DNA: TGTGCCAGCAGTAATGTCCCCAAGGGGCTAGCGGGAGGAGGAGAGACCCAGTACTTC.

This clone was picked up a small number of times. The V and J genes are TRBV25-1 and TRBJ1-4; 9 bases are a match to TRBD1. CDR3 length: 16 amino acids. V shed 2 bases, J shed 6 bases, and the junction held 7 bases outside the gene matches. CDR1 is MGHDK and CDR2 is SYGVNS in the germline V gene. CDR3 nucleotides: TGTGCCAGCAGTGAACTCGAACAGGGGGCTTATGAAAAACTGTTTTTT. It encodes CASSELEQGAYEKLFF.

The rearrangement joins TRBV14 to TRBJ1-1; 9 positions match TRBD1. V gave up 1 base and J gave up 6 bases; unmatched junction bases: 6. CDR1 is SGHDN, CDR2 FVKESK, per germline. The CDR3 covers 15 residues. The CDR3 DNA reads TGTGCCAGCAGCCAAGGGGGACAGGGACCCGCTGAAGCTTTCTTT. The encoded protein is CASSQGGQGPAEAFF.

V is TRBV27 and J is TRBJ1-2, with D tentatively TRBD1 (5 bases). This CDR3 is built from 14 residues. Between the trimmed V and J ends, which lost 5 bases and 5 bases, there was a span of 15 bases. CDR1 MNHEY and CDR2 SMNVEV come from the germline V gene (reference sequence). The DNA of the CDR3 is TGTGCCAGCAGTCCATACGACAGCCCTTATGGCTACACCTTC. Translating it yields CASSPYDSPYGYTF.

The J gene is TRBJ2-1, the V gene TRBV25-1; the D is unclear. Germline V gene data show CDR1 as MGHDK and CDR2 as SYGVNS. The CDR3 has 16 amino acids. Trimming stripped 4 bases from V and 4 bases from J, with 17 bases between. CDR3 DNA sequence: TGTGCCAGCAGTGGGTCTAGGTCCTTTGGATACAATGAGCAGTTCTTC. Translated, it gives CASSGSRSFGYNEQFF.

The chain combines TRBV11-2 with TRBJ2-7, with a weak D call TRBD1 (6 bases). This CDR3 spans 15 amino acids. Germline V gives CDR1 SGHAT, CDR2 FQNNGV. Trimming cost V 8 bases and J 4 bases, with 21 bases left between them. For the CDR3, the DNA is TGTGCCAGCGGCCCTCCGCGAGGGACACTTTACGAGCAGTACGTC. It encodes CASGPPRGTLYEQYV.

This clone was observed a few times. The chain links TRBV19 to TRBJ1-1; perhaps TRBD1 as D (5 bases). The CDR3 is 13 residues long. V was cut by 3 bases and J by 7 bases, with 12 bases left in between. Germline lookup yields CDR1 LNHDA and CDR2 SQIVND (reference sequence). This chain's CDR3 is CASSIAQGIEAFF. The CDR3 nucleotides are TGTGCCAGTAGTATCGCTCAGGGAATTGAAGCTTTCTTT.

The chain employs TRBV19 and TRBJ1-5; D might be TRBD1 (6 bases). The CDR3 length is 15 residues. With 4 bases removed from V and 6 bases from J, the gap between germline ends came to 16 bases. Germline CDR1 LNHDA, CDR2 SQIVND (reference sequence). This CDR3 reads CASSTLGQGTQPQHF. The CDR3 DNA reads as TGTGCCAGTAGTACTCTGGGGCAGGGGACTCAGCCCCAGCATTTT.

The V gene is TRBV29-1, the J gene TRBJ2-5, with 7 bases fitting TRBD2. Germline lookup yields CDR1 SQVTM and CDR2 ANQGSEA. Losses at the gene ends were 4 bases for V and 1 base for J; bases not matched to a gene: 12. The CDR3 consists of 16 residues. In DNA form, the CDR3 reads TGCAGCGTTGGGATTGTGGGGGGGAGGACCCAAGAGACCCAGTACTTC. Amino acid sequence: CSVGIVGGRTQETQYF.

The rearrangement joins TRBV30 to TRBJ1-6; no clear D gene. The CDR3 covers 15 residues. Per the germline V gene, CDR1 is GTSNPN and CDR2 is SVGIG (reference sequence). Trimming left V 3 bases short and J 0 bases short, with 9 bases between. CDR3 residues: CAWRDKSSYNSPLHF. The DNA of the CDR3 is TGTGCCTGGAGAGACAAGAGCTCCTATAATTCACCCCTCCACTTT.

CDR3 nucleotide sequence: TGTGCCATCAGGGGGGACAGTAACTATGGCTACACCTTC. The encoded protein is CAIRGDSNYGYTF. The V and J genes are TRBV10-3 and TRBJ1-2, with 7 nucleotides matching TRBD1. The germline CDR1 and CDR2 sequences are ENHRY and SYGVKD. This CDR3 has 13 residues. V was pared by 6 bases and J by 1 base, with 2 bases of the junction left unmatched.